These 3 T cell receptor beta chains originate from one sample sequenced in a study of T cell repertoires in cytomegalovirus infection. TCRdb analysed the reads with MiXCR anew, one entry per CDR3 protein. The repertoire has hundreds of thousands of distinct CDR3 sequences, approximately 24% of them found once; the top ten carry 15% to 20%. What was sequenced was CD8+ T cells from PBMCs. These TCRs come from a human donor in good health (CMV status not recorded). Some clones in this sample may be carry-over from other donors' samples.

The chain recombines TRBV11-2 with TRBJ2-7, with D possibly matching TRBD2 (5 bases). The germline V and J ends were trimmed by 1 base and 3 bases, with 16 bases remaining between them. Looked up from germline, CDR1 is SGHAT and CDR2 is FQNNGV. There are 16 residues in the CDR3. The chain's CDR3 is CASSLAGGYLLYEQYF. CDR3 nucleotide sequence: TGTGCCAGCAGCTTAGCGGGCGGGTACCTCCTCTACGAGCAGTACTTC. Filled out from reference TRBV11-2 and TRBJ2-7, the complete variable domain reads EAGVAQSPRYKIIEKRQSVAFWCNPISGHATLYWYQQILGQGPKLLIQFQNNGVVDDSQLPKDRFSAERLKGVDSTLKIQPAKLEDSAVYLCASSLAGGYLLYEQYFGPGTRLTVT.

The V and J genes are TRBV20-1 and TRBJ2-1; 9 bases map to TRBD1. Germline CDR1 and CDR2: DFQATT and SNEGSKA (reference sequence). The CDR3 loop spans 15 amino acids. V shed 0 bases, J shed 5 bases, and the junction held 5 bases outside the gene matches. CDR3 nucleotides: TGCAGTGCTAGAGAAGGGACAGGGATAGACAATGAGCAGTTCTTC. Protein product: CSAREGTGIDNEQFF.

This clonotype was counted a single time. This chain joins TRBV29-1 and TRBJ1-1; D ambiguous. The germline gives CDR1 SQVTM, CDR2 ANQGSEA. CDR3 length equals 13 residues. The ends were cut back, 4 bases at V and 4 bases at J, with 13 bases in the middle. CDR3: CSVGSLVGTEAFF. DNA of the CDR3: TGCAGCGTTGGGAGTCTGGTGGGCACTGAAGCTTTCTTT.